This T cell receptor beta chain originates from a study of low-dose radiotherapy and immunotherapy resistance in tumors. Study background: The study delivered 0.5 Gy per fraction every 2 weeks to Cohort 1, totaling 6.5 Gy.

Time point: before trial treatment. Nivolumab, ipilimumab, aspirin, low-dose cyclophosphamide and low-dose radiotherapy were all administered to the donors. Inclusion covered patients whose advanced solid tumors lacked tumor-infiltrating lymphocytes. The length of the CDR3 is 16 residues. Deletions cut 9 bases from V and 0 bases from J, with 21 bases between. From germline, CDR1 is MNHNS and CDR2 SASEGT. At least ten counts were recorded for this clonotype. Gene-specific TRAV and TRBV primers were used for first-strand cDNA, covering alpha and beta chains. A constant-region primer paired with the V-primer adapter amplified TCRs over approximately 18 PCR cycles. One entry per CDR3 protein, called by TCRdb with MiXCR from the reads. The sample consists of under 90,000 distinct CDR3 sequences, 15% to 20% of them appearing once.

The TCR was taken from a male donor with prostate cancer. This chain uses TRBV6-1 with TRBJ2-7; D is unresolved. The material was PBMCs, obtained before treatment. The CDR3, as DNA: TGTGCCAGGAGCTCCCTCCCGGCACAGTACTCCTACGAGCAGTACTTC. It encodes CARSSLPAQYSYEQYF.